The sample holds one count of the clone carrying this T cell receptor (beta chain). The antigen is not known. This sample was included in a study of T cell responses to AZD1222 COVID-19 vaccine. Overall study results and limits: Of the AZD1222 recipients, only five to seven were seropositive at baseline.

Assay: immunoSEQ multiplex PCR; the TCRdb copy retains only in-frame clones and omits some. The repertoire includes around 250,000 clones, roughly 93% of them detected once, and around 0.58% sits in the top ten. This clonotype was sampled from an adult in good health. Sample: peripheral blood, taken on day 0 of AZD1222 vaccination.

The CDR3 DNA is TGTGCCAGCAGCTTAATGGCTCCTAACACCGGGGAGCTGTTTTTT. Residues: CASSLMAPNTGELFF. The chain is built from TRBV7-3 and TRBJ2-2; D unclear. V was cut by 1 base and J by 2 bases, with 8 bases left in between. This CDR3 is 15 amino acids long. Germline CDR1 reads SGHTA; CDR2 reads FQGTGA.